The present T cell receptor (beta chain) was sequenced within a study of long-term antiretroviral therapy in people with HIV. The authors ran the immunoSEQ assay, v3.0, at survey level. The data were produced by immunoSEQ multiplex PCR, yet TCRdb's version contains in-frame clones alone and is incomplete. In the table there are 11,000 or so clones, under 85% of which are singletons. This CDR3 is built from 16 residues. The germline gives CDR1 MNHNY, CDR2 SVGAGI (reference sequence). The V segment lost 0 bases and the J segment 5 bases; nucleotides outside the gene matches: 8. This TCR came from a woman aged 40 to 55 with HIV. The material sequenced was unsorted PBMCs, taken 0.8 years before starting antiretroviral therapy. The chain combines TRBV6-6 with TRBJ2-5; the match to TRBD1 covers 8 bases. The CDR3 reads CASSYSLDRVDETQYF. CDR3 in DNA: TGTGCCAGCAGTTACTCCCTGGACAGGGTTGATGAGACCCAGTACTTC.